The clone carrying this T cell receptor beta chain was seen only a few times. These data originate in a study of T cells in Graves' hyperthyroidism and ophthalmopathy. The CDR3 is 14 residues long. The germline CDR1 and CDR2 sequences are LNHDA and SQIVND (reference sequence). Trimming cost V 10 bases and J 2 bases, with 15 bases left between them. It was over 9.5 ml of fresh peripheral blood that supplied the PBMCs. Using RNA transcripts as the source, TCR beta CDR3 regions were amplified. With the HTBI primer set, the TCR CDR3 went through a first round of RT-PCR. TCRdb reanalysed the multiplex PCR reads using MiXCR and keeps one entry per CDR3 protein. The sample has 650,000 to 700,000 distinct CDR3 sequences, approximately 15% seen once.

The chain recombines TRBV19 with TRBJ1-3, with D possibly being TRBD1 (6 bases). This receptor was obtained from a man aged 45-65 years with Graves' hyperthyroidism. Material: blood. The CDR3 region has the DNA TGTGCCACCCTAAGGGGGGGGCCTGGAAACACCATATATTTT. Translation gives CATLRGGPGNTIYF.